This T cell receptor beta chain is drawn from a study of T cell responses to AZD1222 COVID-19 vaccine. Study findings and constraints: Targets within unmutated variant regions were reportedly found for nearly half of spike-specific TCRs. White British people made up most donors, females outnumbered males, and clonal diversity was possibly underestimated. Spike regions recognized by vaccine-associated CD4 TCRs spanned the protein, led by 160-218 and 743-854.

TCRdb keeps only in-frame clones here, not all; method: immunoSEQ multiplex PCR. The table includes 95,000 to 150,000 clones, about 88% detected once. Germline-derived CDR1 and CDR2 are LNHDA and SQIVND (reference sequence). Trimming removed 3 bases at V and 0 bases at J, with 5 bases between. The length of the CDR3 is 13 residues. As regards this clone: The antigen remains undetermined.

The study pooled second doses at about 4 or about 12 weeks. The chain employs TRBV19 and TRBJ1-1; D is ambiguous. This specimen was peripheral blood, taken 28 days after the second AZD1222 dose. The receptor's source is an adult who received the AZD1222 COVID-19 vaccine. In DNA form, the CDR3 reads TGTGCCAGTAGTATTAACGTGAACACTGAAGCTTTCTTT. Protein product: CASSINVNTEAFF.